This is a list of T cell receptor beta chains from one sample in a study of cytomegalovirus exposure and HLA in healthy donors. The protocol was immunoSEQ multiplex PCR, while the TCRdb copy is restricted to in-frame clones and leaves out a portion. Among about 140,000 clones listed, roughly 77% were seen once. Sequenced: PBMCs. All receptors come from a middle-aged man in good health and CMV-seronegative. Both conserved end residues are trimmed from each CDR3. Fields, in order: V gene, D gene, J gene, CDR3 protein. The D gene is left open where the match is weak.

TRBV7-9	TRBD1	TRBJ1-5	ASSFGQVNQPQH
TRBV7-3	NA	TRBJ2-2	ASSLSGNTGELF
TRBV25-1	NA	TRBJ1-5	ASSPPGTNQPQH
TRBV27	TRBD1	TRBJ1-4	ASSWTGVLGDTTNEKLF
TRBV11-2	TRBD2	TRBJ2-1	ASSLSSGALPGYNEQF
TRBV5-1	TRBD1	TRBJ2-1	ASSLGGAFNEQF
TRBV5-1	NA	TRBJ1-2	ASSRAGAEVGLDGYT
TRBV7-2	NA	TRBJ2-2	ASSTRGLMSNTGELF
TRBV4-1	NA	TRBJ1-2	ASSQVGDANYGYT
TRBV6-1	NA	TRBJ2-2	ASPTVNTGELF
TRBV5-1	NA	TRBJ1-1	ASTLTQMNTEAF
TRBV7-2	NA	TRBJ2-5	ASSLSSRGGTETQY
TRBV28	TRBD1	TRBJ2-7	ASSLSTGVSNEQY
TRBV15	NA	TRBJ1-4	ASGEGSGDEKLF
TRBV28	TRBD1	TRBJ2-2	ASSLYGTGVNGELF
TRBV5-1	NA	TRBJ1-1	ASSLQLLDTEAF
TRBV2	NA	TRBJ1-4	ASSRQSRREKLF
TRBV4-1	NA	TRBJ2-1	ASSQTVSSYNEQF
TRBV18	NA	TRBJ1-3	ASSKTQGSGNTIY
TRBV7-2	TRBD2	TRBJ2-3	ASSSLAGITDTQY